This entry lists 31 T cell receptor beta chains sequenced from one sample in a study of shared clonotypes between healthy human individuals. Positively selected for CCR7, the CD45RO-negative cells used as naive CD8 cells excluded terminally differentiated effector memory CD45RA+ cells. Generated by immunoSEQ multiplex PCR, the TCRdb table keeps only in-frame clones and is missing some. Among some 2 million clones listed, 85% to 95% were seen once. The sequencing input was naive CD8+ T cells sorted from blood. These receptors came from a man aged 18 to 29 in good health.

Of note for this clone: The same CDR3 is also encoded by other DNA sequences in this sample. The J gene is TRBJ1-2, the V gene TRBV7-9; D perhaps matches TRBD1 (5 bases). The germline V gene has CDR1 SEHNR and CDR2 FQNEAQ (reference sequence). There are 13 residues in the CDR3. Trimming took off 0 bases at V and 4 bases at J, with 6 bases between the two ends. CDR3 loop: CASSLAGGYGYTF. In DNA form, the CDR3 reads TGTGCCAGCAGCTTAGCGGGGGGCTATGGCTACACCTTC. Variable domain in full (rest from reference TRBV7-9 and TRBJ1-2): DTGVSQNPRHKITKRGQNVTFRCDPISEHNRLYWYRQTLGQGPEFLTYFQNEAQLEKSRLLSDRFSAERPKGSFSTLEIQRTEQGDSAMYLCASSLAGGYGYTFGSGTRLTVV.

This chain joins TRBV7-2 and TRBJ1-1; tentatively, D is TRBD1 (6 bases). Germline assignment: CDR1 SGHTA and CDR2 FQGNSA. This CDR3 spans 14 amino acids. The ends were cut back, 1 base at V and 5 bases at J, with 11 bases in the middle. The CDR3 nucleotides read TGTGCCAGCAGCTTAGTAAGAGGGACAACTGAAGCTTTCTTT. Translation gives CASSLVRGTTEAFF.

This sequence joins TRBV9 and TRBJ1-6; 9 positions match TRBD1. The CDR3 length is 16 residues. J was trimmed by 4 bases and V by 4 bases; bases with no gene match: 6. The V gene's germline CDR1 is SGDLS and CDR2 YYNGEE. The CDR3 is CASSPTGGGYNSPLHF. CDR3 nucleotide sequence: TGTGCCAGCAGCCCAACAGGGGGCGGGTATAATTCACCCCTCCACTTT.

The chain combines TRBV5-6 with TRBJ2-6; D not certain. Germline lookup yields CDR1 SGHDT and CDR2 YYEEEE. The CDR3 loop spans 17 amino acids. V lost 1 base, J lost 0 bases, and 11 bases lay in between. CDR3 in amino acids: CASSLPRRYSGANVLTF. The CDR3 DNA is TGTGCCAGCAGCTTGCCGCGTCGGTACTCTGGGGCCAACGTCCTGACTTTC.

The V gene is TRBV2, the J gene TRBJ2-7; 11 bases match TRBD1. J lost 2 bases, V lost 5 bases, and 8 bases had no gene match. The CDR3 has 16 residues. Germline CDR1 reads SNHLY; CDR2 reads FYNNEI. The CDR3 DNA reads as TGTGCCAGCAGTCCTGAACCGGGACAGGGGGCCTACGAGCAGTACTTC. It specifies CASSPEPGQGAYEQYF. Using reference TRBV2 and TRBJ2-7 for the parts outside the CDR3, the full variable domain is EPEVTQTPSHQVTQMGQEVILRCVPISNHLYFYWYRQILGQKVEFLVSFYNNEISEKSEIFDDQFSVERPDGSNFTLKIRSTKLEDSAMYFCASSPEPGQGAYEQYFGPGTRLTVT.

The chain joins TRBV13 to TRBJ1-2; D remains unclear. The CDR3 totals 12 residues. Per the germline V gene, CDR1 is PRHDT and CDR2 is FYEKMQ (reference sequence). Trimming pared 4 bases from V and 7 bases from J, leaving 10 bases between. CDR3 coding DNA: TGTGCCAGCAGCTCCCGCTTGCTTGGCTACACCTTC. This gives the protein CASSSRLLGYTF.

V usage is TRBV30 and J usage is TRBJ1-2; TRBD1 matches 7 bases. CDR1 is GTSNPN, CDR2 SVGIG, per germline (reference sequence). Trimming at V came to 5 bases and at J to 2 bases, leaving 14 bases not matched to a gene. This CDR3 contains 16 residues. The CDR3 region has the DNA TGTGCCTGGGGAGTCTTTACAGGGGTATTCAACTATGGCTACACCTTC. Its translation: CAWGVFTGVFNYGYTF.

V is TRBV13 and J is TRBJ1-1, with unresolved D. The germline CDR1 and CDR2 sequences are PRHDT and FYEKMQ (reference sequence). V shed 5 bases and J shed 4 bases, with 14 bases lying between them. The CDR3 covers 14 residues. CDR3 sequence: CASSVADGFTEAFF. As DNA, the CDR3 is TGTGCCAGCAGCGTAGCGGACGGGTTCACTGAAGCTTTCTTT. Drawing the rest from reference TRBV13 and TRBJ1-1, the complete variable domain is AAGVIQSPRHLIKEKRETATLKCYPIPRHDTVYWYQQGPGQDPQFLISFYEKMQSDKGSIPDRFSAQQFSDYHSELNMSSLELGDSALYFCASSVADGFTEAFFGQGTRLTVV.

DNA of the CDR3: TGTGCCAGCAGCTTGGAGCAGTACGAGCAGTACTTC. It is translated as CASSLEQYEQYF. The chain combines TRBV5-4 with TRBJ2-7, with D uncertain. CDR1 is SGHNT, CDR2 YYREEE, per germline (reference sequence). V lost 0 bases to trimming and J lost 4 bases, with 5 bases between them. The CDR3 has 12 amino acids.

This clone was counted a single time. The CDR3 DNA sequence: TGTGCCAGCAGCTTAGAATTAGAATTTAGCTTGGACGAGCAGTACTTC. Amino acid sequence: CASSLELEFSLDEQYF. The chain recombines TRBV11-2 with TRBJ2-7; D gene ambiguous. V was trimmed by 0 bases and J by 5 bases, leaving 17 bases between them. The CDR3 totals 16 residues. Germline V gene lookup returns CDR1 SGHAT and CDR2 FQNNGV.

The chain employs TRBV29-1 and TRBJ2-7, with 8 bases aligning to TRBD1. In germline, CDR1 is SQVTM, CDR2 ANQGSEA. The CDR3 contains 13 residues. V trimming: 0 bases; J trimming: 7 bases; junction bases outside the gene matches: 5. The CDR3 reads CSVEDPDRVEQYF. The CDR3 bases are TGCAGCGTTGAAGATCCGGACAGGGTTGAGCAGTACTTC.

CDR3 coding DNA: TGCAGCGTTGAAAGAAGGGGCTCCTTACAAGAGACCCAGTACTTC. It codes for CSVERRGSLQETQYF. The J gene is TRBJ2-5, the V gene TRBV29-1, with D maybe TRBD1 (5 bases). The CDR3 runs 15 residues. V lost 2 bases and J 2 bases, leaving 15 bases between the germline ends. Per germline, CDR1 SQVTM and CDR2 ANQGSEA.

The genes are TRBV11-3 and TRBJ2-1, with D hard to call. V lost 1 base to trimming and J lost 9 bases, with 7 bases between them. The length of the CDR3 is 12 residues. CDR1 is SGHNT, CDR2 YENEEA, per germline. CDR3 nucleotides: TGTGCCAGCAGCTTAGGGTCGAGTGAGCAGTTCTTC. It codes for CASSLGSSEQFF. The complete variable domain, with remaining parts taken from reference TRBV11-3 and TRBJ2-1, reads EAGVVQSPRYKIIEKKQPVAFWCNPISGHNTLYWYLQNLGQGPELLIRYENEEAVDDSQLPKDRFSAERLKGVDSTLKIQPAELGDSAVYLCASSLGSSEQFFGPGTRLTVL.

The chain links TRBV30 to TRBJ1-4; no reliable D call. CDR1 GTSNPN and CDR2 SVGIG come from the germline V gene (reference sequence). The ends were cut back, 4 bases at V and 6 bases at J, with 9 bases in the middle. There are 12 residues in the CDR3. The DNA for the CDR3 is TGTGCCTGGACCGAGATGGATGAAAAACTGTTTTTT. Translated: CAWTEMDEKLFF. Combining the CDR3 with reference TRBV30 and TRBJ1-4 gives the whole variable domain SQTIHQWPATLVQPVGSPLSLECTVEGTSNPNLYWYRQAAGRGLQLLFYSVGIGQISSEVPQNLSASRPQDRQFILSSKKLLLSDSGFYLCAWTEMDEKLFFGSGTQLSVL.

The chain links TRBV11-2 to TRBJ2-3, with D perhaps matching TRBD1 (6 bases). The CDR3 runs 17 residues. V lost 4 bases and J lost 4, with 21 bases in between. CDR1 and CDR2 (germline): SGHAT, FQNNGV. CDR3 DNA sequence: TGTGCCAGCAGCTCCCGCCTCGACAGGCCTTACGCAGATACGCAGTATTTT. The encoded protein is CASSSRLDRPYADTQYF.

The V call is TRBV9, the J call TRBJ2-3; tentative D call: TRBD2 (5 bases). V was pared by 4 bases and J by 4 bases, with 19 bases between. The V gene's germline CDR1 is SGDLS and CDR2 YYNGEE. This CDR3 has 16 residues. CDR3 residues: CASSLIATVGADTQYF. DNA of the CDR3: TGTGCCAGCAGCTTAATAGCGACTGTGGGCGCAGATACGCAGTATTTT. Full variable domain (missing parts from reference TRBV9 and TRBJ2-3): DSGVTQTPKHLITATGQRVTLRCSPRSGDLSVYWYQQSLDQGLQFLIQYYNGEERAKGNILERFSAQQFPDLHSELNLSSLELGDSALYFCASSLIATVGADTQYFGPGTRLTVL.

This clone was recorded only once. The rearrangement links TRBV11-2 to TRBJ2-3; D is unclear. V lost 1 base and J 2 bases, leaving 13 bases between the germline ends. Germline V gene data show CDR1 as SGHAT and CDR2 as FQNNGV. This CDR3 spans 16 amino acids. The CDR3 spells CASSLGRATVTDTQYF. The CDR3 bases are TGTGCCAGCAGCTTAGGCCGCGCGACGGTCACAGATACGCAGTATTTT.

The chain has TRBV27 and TRBJ2-7; D is perhaps TRBD1 (6 bases). The CDR3 spans 15 residues. Germline V gene data show CDR1 as MNHEY and CDR2 as SMNVEV (reference sequence). V lost 4 bases and J 3 bases, leaving 16 bases between the germline ends. CDR3 protein: CASSSLPDRNYEQYF. The CDR3 nucleotides read TGTGCCAGCAGTTCCCTCCCGGACAGAAACTACGAGCAGTACTTC.

This sequence joins TRBV9 and TRBJ1-5; D unresolved. Germline assignment: CDR1 SGDLS and CDR2 YYNGEE. V was cut by 0 bases and J by 6 bases, with 13 bases left in between. The CDR3 extends over 15 amino acids. Here the CDR3 DNA reads TGTGCCAGCAGCGTAGCTCCGGGATTAGGTCAGCCCCAGCATTTT. It codes for CASSVAPGLGQPQHF.

The CDR3, as DNA: TGTGCCAGCAGCCCAGTGGGGACAGGGGCATCTGACACTGAAGCTTTCTTT. It is translated as CASSPVGTGASDTEAFF. The chain links TRBV4-2 to TRBJ1-1; TRBD1 aligns across 10 bases. Trimming at V came to 4 bases and at J to 3 bases, leaving 11 bases not matched to a gene. CDR3 length equals 17 residues. Germline CDR1 reads LGHNA; CDR2 reads YNFKEQ.

Comments on this clone: This sample includes further DNA sequences coding for the same CDR3. The chain carries TRBV9 and TRBJ2-7, with TRBD1 as a possible D gene (5 bases). Trimming pared 0 bases from V and 3 bases from J, leaving 10 bases between. In germline, CDR1 is SGDLS, CDR2 YYNGEE. The CDR3 has 14 residues. CDR3 sequence: CASSVGGSLYEQYF. The CDR3 DNA reads TGTGCCAGCAGCGTAGGGGGCAGCCTCTACGAGCAGTACTTC.

J is TRBJ1-1 and V is TRBV6-1; D gene ambiguous. Germline CDR1 reads MNHNS; CDR2 reads SASEGT. The CDR3 contains 15 residues. Deletions cut 2 bases from V and 0 bases from J, with 10 bases between. The CDR3 DNA reads TGTGCCAGCAGTGAATTGGGCACAATGAACACTGAAGCTTTCTTT. As protein: CASSELGTMNTEAFF.

The chain carries TRBV7-9 and TRBJ2-3; TRBD2 agrees at 9 bases. CDR1 and CDR2 (germline): SEHNR, FQNEAQ (reference sequence). J gave up 0 bases and V 4 bases, and 5 bases lay outside the gene matches. The CDR3 is 16 amino acids. CDR3 nucleotides: TGTGCCAGCAGCTCAGGACTAGCGACTAGCACAGATACGCAGTATTTT. This gives the protein CASSSGLATSTDTQYF.

This chain connects TRBV11-2 to TRBJ1-1, with D possibly being TRBD1 (6 bases). V was clipped by 7 bases and J by 1 base, with 28 bases between them. Looked up from germline, CDR1 is SGHAT and CDR2 is FQNNGV. The CDR3 has 19 amino acids. The CDR3 DNA reads as TGTGCCAGCACCACTGACCCCCTCCGCACAGGGATCACGAACACTGAAGCTTTCTTT. Translating gives CASTTDPLRTGITNTEAFF.

The chain is built from TRBV2 and TRBJ1-1, with a possible D match to TRBD1 (6 bases). Trimming stripped 9 bases from V and 4 bases from J, with 15 bases between. Per the germline V gene, CDR1 is SNHLY and CDR2 is FYNNEI. This CDR3 comprises 13 residues. The CDR3 region is CARTGSVATEAFF. In DNA, the CDR3 is TGTGCCAGAACAGGGAGCGTTGCCACTGAAGCTTTCTTT.

The chain employs TRBV15 and TRBJ1-1; D is unclear. The germline V gene encodes CDR1 LNHNV and CDR2 YYDKDF (reference sequence). This CDR3 contains 14 residues. V lost 1 base, J lost 0 bases, and 6 bases lay in between. CDR3 sequence: CATSRAELNTEAFF. The CDR3 region has the DNA TGTGCCACCAGCAGAGCCGAGCTGAACACTGAAGCTTTCTTT.

The rearrangement uses TRBV30 and TRBJ1-1; TRBD1 agrees at 7 bases. Trimming removed 5 bases from V and 3 bases from J; junction bases left unmatched: 12. The CDR3 runs to 15 residues. Germline V gives CDR1 GTSNPN, CDR2 SVGIG (reference sequence). The CDR3 reads CAWGTLTGADTEAFF. The CDR3 nucleotides are TGTGCCTGGGGAACATTAACAGGGGCGGACACTGAAGCTTTCTTT.

This rearrangement joins TRBV5-5 to TRBJ2-7; no reliable D call. The CDR3 loop spans 15 amino acids. The ends were cut back, 4 bases at V and 0 bases at J, with 14 bases in the middle. Germline-derived CDR1 and CDR2 are SGHKS and YYEKEE (reference sequence). CDR3 amino acids: CASSARLANSYEQYF. The CDR3 nucleotides are TGTGCCAGCAGCGCCCGACTCGCCAACTCCTACGAGCAGTACTTC.

The V and J genes are TRBV7-8 and TRBJ1-6; perhaps TRBD1 as D (5 bases). The germline V gene encodes CDR1 SGHVS and CDR2 FQNEAQ. Trimming left V 4 bases short and J 4 bases short, with 8 bases between. This CDR3 is 14 amino acids long. The CDR3 region has the DNA TGTGCCAGCAGCTGGGGGGATTATAATTCACCCCTCCACTTT. Translating it yields CASSWGDYNSPLHF.

This sequence joins TRBV5-6 and TRBJ1-5; 7 positions match TRBD1. CDR3 length: 13 residues. Germline V gives CDR1 SGHDT, CDR2 YYEEEE. The trim removed 4 bases at V and 4 bases at J, leaving 2 bases unmatched. CDR3 coding DNA: TGTGCCAGCAGCGGGGGACAGAATCAGCCCCAGCATTTT. Residues: CASSGGQNQPQHF. Full variable domain (rest looked up from reference TRBV5-6 and TRBJ1-5): DAGVTQSPTHLIKTRGQQVTLRCSPKSGHDTVSWYQQALGQGPQFIFQYYEEEERQRGNFPDRFSGHQFPNYSSELNVNALLLGDSALYLCASSGGQNQPQHFGDGTRLSIL.

This chain uses TRBV9 with TRBJ2-1; D is uncertain. Germline V gene sequence: CDR1 SGDLS, CDR2 YYNGEE. V lost 2 bases and J 5 bases, leaving 14 bases between the germline ends. This CDR3 is built from 15 residues. The CDR3 is CASSVSLDPHNEQFF. CDR3 nucleotides: TGTGCCAGCAGCGTTTCCCTTGACCCCCACAATGAGCAGTTCTTC.